One and the same sample provided the 27 T cell receptor beta chains below, sequenced in a study of T cell responses to AZD1222 COVID-19 vaccine. The assay was immunoSEQ multiplex PCR, and TCRdb's table has in-frame clones only and misses some. The data contain 95,000 to 150,000 clones, roughly 90% of them singletons. Material: peripheral blood, obtained on day 0 of AZD1222 vaccination. The receptors shown here come from an adult in good health.

The gene calls are TRBV19 and TRBJ2-7, with 9 bases fitting TRBD1. V lost 5 bases to trimming and J lost 4 bases; unmatched junction nucleotides: 9. CDR1 is LNHDA, CDR2 SQIVND, per germline (reference sequence). The CDR3 runs to 15 residues. The CDR3 sequence: CASSHAGQGNYEQYF. The CDR3 region has the DNA TGTGCCAGTAGTCATGCGGGACAGGGAAATTACGAGCAGTACTTC.

This clone appeared a few times. The chain links TRBV9 to TRBJ1-2; TRBD1 matches at 7 bases. The CDR3 totals 16 residues. CDR1 is SGDLS and CDR2 is YYNGEE in the germline V gene. Trimming at V came to 4 bases and at J to 3 bases, leaving 12 bases not matched to a gene. The CDR3 reads CASSSSGGGVDYGYTF. For the CDR3, the DNA is TGTGCCAGCAGCTCCTCAGGGGGGGGCGTCGACTATGGCTACACCTTC.

This chain connects TRBV11-1 to TRBJ2-7; D gene ambiguous. Looked up from germline, CDR1 is SGHAT and CDR2 is FQDESV (reference sequence). With 3 bases removed from V and 3 bases from J, the gap between germline ends came to 9 bases. CDR3 length: 13 residues. CDR3 residues: CASSFDFGYEQYF. The CDR3 DNA is TGTGCCAGCAGCTTCGACTTCGGCTACGAGCAGTACTTC.

The chain uses TRBV7-6 and TRBJ2-2; 10 nucleotides agree with TRBD2. CDR1 is SGHVS, CDR2 FNYEAQ, per germline. CDR3 length equals 17 residues. Losses at the gene ends were 5 bases for V and 3 bases for J; bases not matched to a gene: 9. This CDR3 reads CASSPAGGLGDTGELFF. The CDR3 coding sequence is TGTGCCAGCAGCCCAGCGGGAGGGCTTGGGGACACCGGGGAGCTGTTTTTT.

The chain uses TRBV10-2 and TRBJ2-7; the D gene is possibly TRBD1 (5 bases). Trimming removed 7 bases from V and 2 bases from J, with 21 bases in between. Germline lookup yields CDR1 WSHSY and CDR2 SAAADI. CDR3 length equals 16 residues. CDR3 region: CASIWGATDKPYEQYF. The DNA for the CDR3 is TGCGCCAGCATTTGGGGCGCAACCGATAAACCCTACGAGCAGTACTTC.

The chain carries TRBV2 and TRBJ2-2, with 7 bases identical to TRBD1. The CDR3 extends over 14 amino acids. Germline CDR1 reads SNHLY; CDR2 reads FYNNEI. V shed 5 bases and J 5 bases; nucleotides not matched to a gene: 5. The CDR3 region has the DNA TGTGCCAGCAGTACCGGGACAGAAACCGGGGAGCTGTTTTTT. Residues: CASSTGTETGELFF.

This clone occurred once. V is TRBV19 and J is TRBJ2-1, with TRBD2 as a possible D gene (6 bases). There are 16 residues in the CDR3. From germline, CDR1 is LNHDA and CDR2 SQIVND (reference sequence). The ends were cut back, 4 bases at V and 4 bases at J, with 17 bases in the middle. The CDR3 DNA sequence: TGTGCCAGTAGTACCCGGGACTCTAATAATTACAATGAGCAGTTCTTC. This gives the protein CASSTRDSNNYNEQFF.

V and J are TRBV5-1 and TRBJ2-5, with 10 positions matching TRBD2. CDR3 size: 15 residues. From germline, CDR1 is SGHRS and CDR2 YFSETQ. Trimming took 4 bases from V and 5 from J; bases not matched to a gene: 8. CDR3 coding DNA: TGCGCCAGCAGCCCCGGTGGTAGCGGGAGGGAGACCCAGTACTTC. Its protein product is CASSPGGSGRETQYF. The whole variable domain, remainder taken from reference TRBV5-1 and TRBJ2-5, is KAGVTQTPRYLIKTRGQQVTLSCSPISGHRSVSWYQQTPGQGLQFLFEYFSETQRNKGNFPGRFSGRQFSNSRSEMNVSTLELGDSALYLCASSPGGSGRETQYFGPGTRLLVL.

The chain combines TRBV18 with TRBJ1-1; 9 nucleotides match TRBD1. The CDR3 length is 14 residues. V lost 7 bases to trimming and J lost 8 bases; unmatched junction nucleotides: 11. In germline, CDR1 is KGHSH, CDR2 LQKENI. CDR3 amino acids: CASLSSPGQGEAFF. The DNA of the CDR3 is TGTGCCAGCTTATCCTCACCGGGACAGGGAGAAGCTTTCTTT. Full variable domain (outside the CDR3, taken from reference TRBV18 and TRBJ1-1): NAGVMQNPRHLVRRRGQEARLRCSPMKGHSHVYWYRQLPEEGLKFMVYLQKENIIDESGMPKERFSAEFPKEGPSILRIQQVVRGDSAAYFCASLSSPGQGEAFFGQGTRLTVV.

This chain uses TRBV9 with TRBJ2-7; maybe TRBD1 (5 bases). The CDR3 sequence is 15 residues long. Germline lookup yields CDR1 SGDLS and CDR2 YYNGEE. V lost 4 bases, J lost 5 bases, and 19 bases lay in between. This CDR3 is CASSPQGDLADEQYF. In nucleotides, the CDR3 is TGTGCCAGCAGCCCCCAGGGTGATCTGGCGGACGAGCAGTACTTC.

The count of this clone is one. The V and J genes are TRBV5-1 and TRBJ2-5, with TRBD2 identical over 12 bases. CDR3 length equals 16 residues. The J segment lost 1 base and the V segment lost 4 bases, leaving 5 bases of the junction unmatched. The germline CDR1 and CDR2 sequences are SGHRS and YFSETQ. The DNA of the CDR3 is TGCGCCAGCAGCCCGGGACTAGCGGGTCCCCAAGAGACCCAGTACTTC. This gives the protein CASSPGLAGPQETQYF.

This clone is a singleton in its sample. The chain recombines TRBV29-1 with TRBJ2-5, with TRBD1 matching over 10 bases. The junction had 7 bases not matched to a gene; V was cut back by 8 bases and J by 4 bases. This CDR3 comprises 13 residues. Germline loops: CDR1 SQVTM, CDR2 ANQGSEA. The CDR3 protein is CSIGGQGRETQYF. In DNA form, the CDR3 reads TGCAGCATTGGGGGACAGGGGAGAGAGACCCAGTACTTC.

The rearrangement joins TRBV5-1 to TRBJ2-7; the match to TRBD2 covers 10 bases. Losses at the gene ends were 2 bases for V and 7 bases for J; bases not matched to a gene: 6. The CDR3 loop spans 14 amino acids. Germline CDR1 reads SGHRS; CDR2 reads YFSETQ. This CDR3 is CASSFQREGREQYF. The CDR3 DNA follows: TGCGCCAGCAGCTTCCAGCGGGAGGGTAGGGAGCAGTACTTC.

This rearrangement joins TRBV28 to TRBJ2-7; D is uncertain. This CDR3 contains 14 residues. Germline V CDR1 and CDR2: MDHEN, SYDVKM. The V end was cut by 2 bases, the J end by 5 bases, with 13 bases between. CDR3 protein: CASSLGPPPHEQYF. DNA of the CDR3: TGTGCCAGCAGTTTAGGTCCTCCCCCCCACGAGCAGTACTTC.

The rearrangement joins TRBV28 to TRBJ1-6; tentative D call: TRBD1 (6 bases). Germline CDR1 is MDHEN and CDR2 is SYDVKM. The CDR3 covers 13 residues. Trimming stripped 10 bases from V and 8 bases from J, with 15 bases between. The CDR3 DNA sequence: TGTGCCATCCCAGGGGAGAGGGATTCACCCCTCCACTTT. This codes for CAIPGERDSPLHF.

The chain has TRBV27 and TRBJ1-1; D is undetermined. Germline CDR1 and CDR2: MNHEY and SMNVEV (reference sequence). This CDR3 is built from 13 residues. The germline V and J ends were trimmed by 7 bases and 2 bases, with 11 bases remaining between them. The CDR3 here is CASTLSPNTEAFF. The DNA of the CDR3 is TGTGCCAGCACCCTCTCACCAAACACTGAAGCTTTCTTT.

V and J are TRBV19 and TRBJ1-1, with 8 bases fitting TRBD1. Trimming removed 3 bases from V and 1 base from J; junction bases left unmatched: 4. Per germline, CDR1 LNHDA and CDR2 SQIVND (reference sequence). The CDR3 spans 15 residues. CDR3 nucleotides: TGTGCCAGTAGTATCAGGGGGCAGGGGAACACTGAAGCTTTCTTT. Its protein is CASSIRGQGNTEAFF.

This clone was recorded once. The chain employs TRBV28 and TRBJ2-3; tentative D call: TRBD1 (6 bases). V gave up 6 bases and J gave up 2 bases, with 21 bases separating them. This CDR3 region has 17 residues. Per the germline V gene, CDR1 is MDHEN and CDR2 is SYDVKM. The CDR3 loop is CASRHGTLEVYTDTQYF. DNA for the CDR3: TGTGCCAGCAGGCACGGGACACTAGAGGTATACACAGATACGCAGTATTTT.

This clone was observed once. The V gene is TRBV11-2, the J gene TRBJ1-4; 7 bases are a match to TRBD1. Trimming removed 3 bases from V and 8 bases from J; junction bases left unmatched: 9. Germline V CDR1 and CDR2: SGHAT, FQNNGV. The CDR3 runs to 15 residues. The CDR3 loop reads CASSLSGTVGEKLFF. The CDR3 coding sequence is TGTGCCAGCAGCTTGTCCGGGACAGTTGGGGAAAAACTGTTTTTT.

The rearrangement links TRBV10-3 to TRBJ2-7; TRBD2 is a possible D gene (5 bases). The germline CDR1 and CDR2 sequences are ENHRY and SYGVKD. The CDR3 covers 14 residues. V was pared by 0 bases and J by 3 bases, with 9 bases between. CDR3 sequence reads: CAISESGSHYEQYF. For the CDR3, the DNA is TGTGCCATCAGTGAGTCAGGGAGCCACTACGAGCAGTACTTC.

This chain joins TRBV27 and TRBJ1-1; D is unclear. CDR3 length: 17 residues. V gave up 3 bases and J gave up 3 bases, with 20 bases separating them. Germline V gene lookup returns CDR1 MNHEY and CDR2 SMNVEV (reference sequence). CDR3 sequence (DNA): TGTGCCAGCAGTTTTCGAGAGTCCGGGTACCCGGACACTGAAGCTTTCTTT. This sequence encodes CASSFRESGYPDTEAFF.

DNA of the CDR3: TGCGCCAGCAGCCAAGTGGCGGATACGCAGTATTTT. Residues: CASSQVADTQYF. This sequence joins TRBV4-1 and TRBJ2-3; D unclear. The ends were cut back, 1 base at V and 6 bases at J, with 5 bases in the middle. Germline V CDR1 and CDR2: MGHRA, YSYEKL. This CDR3 contains 12 residues.

In DNA form, the CDR3 reads TGTGCCAGCAGTTACCGACAGGCGACTTATGGCTACACCTTC. Translating gives CASSYRQATYGYTF. The J gene is TRBJ1-2, the V gene TRBV27, with D perhaps matching TRBD1 (6 bases). Germline CDR1 reads MNHEY; CDR2 reads SMNVEV (reference sequence). The CDR3 length is 14 residues. V was shortened by 4 bases and J by 5 bases, with 14 bases between the two germline ends.

This chain uses TRBV7-9 with TRBJ2-7, with 8 bases identical to TRBD1. The CDR3 covers 14 residues. V lost 5 bases and J lost 2; bases outside the gene matches: 5. The germline V gene has CDR1 SEHNR and CDR2 FQNEAQ (reference sequence). CDR3: CASSARTGPYEQYF. The CDR3 nucleotides are TGTGCCAGCAGCGCCCGGACAGGGCCCTACGAGCAGTACTTC.

The chain's CDR3 is CASSIGGGGYEQYF. The CDR3 coding sequence is TGTGCCAGTAGTATAGGAGGGGGGGGCTACGAGCAGTACTTC. The gene calls are TRBV19 and TRBJ2-7; TRBD2 might be the D (7 bases). This CDR3 contains 14 residues. Germline V gene lookup returns CDR1 LNHDA and CDR2 SQIVND (reference sequence). V shed 1 base and J shed 3 bases, with 10 bases lying between them.

The chain recombines TRBV9 with TRBJ2-7; TRBD1 matches at 10 bases. This CDR3 has 17 amino acids. The V and J ends lost 4 bases and 0 bases, in that order; junction bases with no gene match: 10. Germline V gives CDR1 SGDLS, CDR2 YYNGEE. The CDR3 DNA follows: TGTGCCAGCAGCTCGGGGACAGGGGTTGGACCCTCCTACGAGCAGTACTTC. Translation gives CASSSGTGVGPSYEQYF. The whole variable domain, remainder taken from reference TRBV9 and TRBJ2-7, is DSGVTQTPKHLITATGQRVTLRCSPRSGDLSVYWYQQSLDQGLQFLIQYYNGEERAKGNILERFSAQQFPDLHSELNLSSLELGDSALYFCASSSGTGVGPSYEQYFGPGTRLTVT.

V and J are TRBV27 and TRBJ2-5; 11 positions agree with TRBD2. CDR3 length equals 16 residues. With V trimmed by 5 bases and J by 4 bases, 9 bases remained unmatched. Germline V gene data show CDR1 as MNHEY and CDR2 as SMNVEV (reference sequence). CDR3 nucleotides: TGTGCCAGCAGTGCCCTACTAGCGGGAGCATCAGAGACCCAGTACTTC. This gives the protein CASSALLAGASETQYF.